The 25 T cell receptor beta chains listed next were all sequenced from one sample in a study of vaccination and CD4 T cells after COVID-19. These receptors' antigens are unknown. Treatment here: roughly ten-day PBMC culture with coronavirus spike peptide pools or control peptides (ViraFEST assay). During the years 2011-2018, before the COVID-19 pandemic, the unexposed donor's CD4+ T cells were collected. Once obtained from cultured CD4+ T cells, the DNA was sequenced using the Oncomine TCR Beta short-read assay. A single record per CDR3 protein comes from TCRdb applying MiXCR to the PCR reads. The data hold 5,000 or so distinct CDR3 sequences, with approximately 61% observed a single time. The sequenced material came from CD4+ T cells from blood, cultured in vitro. These receptors were taken from a human donor in good health.

This rearrangement joins TRBV29-1 to TRBJ1-1; D gene unclear. CDR3 length: 13 amino acids. Germline V gene sequence: CDR1 SQVTM, CDR2 ANQGSEA. V lost 4 bases to trimming and J lost 6 bases, with 15 bases between them. CDR3: CSVVLSVVAEAFF. In DNA, the CDR3 is TGCAGCGTTGTCTTATCGGTAGTTGCTGAAGCTTTCTTT.

This clonotype was observed a handful of times. V and J are TRBV24-1 and TRBJ2-5; 7 bases fit TRBD1. Germline V CDR1 and CDR2: KGHDR, SFDVKD. J gave up 0 bases and V 7 bases, and 7 bases lay outside the gene matches. This CDR3 region has 15 residues. The CDR3 DNA reads TGTGCCACCAGCGACCCGGACAGGTACCAAGAGACCCAGTACTTC. It encodes CATSDPDRYQETQYF.

The chain recombines TRBV5-4 with TRBJ2-3, with 14 bases fitting TRBD2. The CDR3 has 17 amino acids. Per germline, CDR1 SGHNT and CDR2 YYREEE (reference sequence). Losses at the gene ends were 3 bases for V and 2 bases for J; bases not matched to a gene: 5. Here the CDR3 reads CASSSPTSGRVTDTQYF. CDR3 nucleotide sequence: TGTGCCAGCAGCTCCCCGACTAGCGGGAGGGTCACAGATACGCAGTATTTT. The full variable domain, in which reference TRBV5-4 and TRBJ2-3 provide the parts outside the CDR3, is ETGVTQSPTHLIKTRGQQVTLRCSSQSGHNTVSWYQQALGQGPQFIFQYYREEENGRGNFPPRFSGLQFPNYSSELNVNALELDDSALYLCASSSPTSGRVTDTQYFGPGTRLTVL.

In this sample, this clonotype turned up a few times. The V and J genes are TRBV27 and TRBJ2-7; perhaps D is TRBD1 or TRBD2 (5 bases each). Trimming shortened V by 0 bases and J by 7 bases, and 22 bases separated the two germline ends. CDR1 and CDR2 (germline): MNHEY, SMNVEV (reference sequence). The CDR3 loop spans 17 amino acids. The CDR3 loop is CASSLSPRAAGRTEQYF. The DNA for the CDR3 is TGTGCCAGCAGTTTATCTCCCCGGGCGGCAGGGAGAACGGAGCAGTACTTC.

V and J are TRBV7-6 and TRBJ2-1; D ambiguous. The CDR3 sequence is 15 residues long. V was pared by 0 bases and J by 5 bases, with 11 bases between. Per the germline V gene, CDR1 is SGHVS and CDR2 is FNYEAQ. CDR3 bases: TGTGCCAGCAGCTTAGCGCATGGCTTACACAATGAGCAGTTCTTC. Translated, it gives CASSLAHGLHNEQFF.

The chain has TRBV7-8 and TRBJ2-3; TRBD1 aligns across 10 bases. Looked up from germline, CDR1 is SGHVS and CDR2 is FQNEAQ. The CDR3 has 13 residues. Trimming at V came to 10 bases and at J to 4 bases, leaving 5 bases not matched to a gene. The CDR3 protein is CATWDRGSDTQYF. The DNA for the CDR3 is TGTGCCACTTGGGACAGGGGATCAGATACGCAGTATTTT. The whole variable domain, remainder taken from reference TRBV7-8 and TRBJ2-3, is GAGVSQSPRYKVAKRGQDVALRCDPISGHVSLFWYQQALGQGPEFLTYFQNEAQLDKSGLPSDRFFAERPEGSVSTLKIQRTQQEDSAVYLCATWDRGSDTQYFGPGTRLTVL.

V and J are TRBV5-1 and TRBJ1-1; D is undetermined. CDR3 size: 14 residues. V shed 4 bases and J shed 5 bases, with 15 bases lying between them. The germline gives CDR1 SGHRS, CDR2 YFSETQ. The CDR3 is CASSPTTRGTEAFF. The CDR3 DNA reads TGCGCCAGCAGCCCGACCACCCGCGGAACTGAAGCTTTCTTT. The variable domain in full, with the rest retrieved from reference TRBV5-1 and TRBJ1-1, is KAGVTQTPRYLIKTRGQQVTLSCSPISGHRSVSWYQQTPGQGLQFLFEYFSETQRNKGNFPGRFSGRQFSNSRSEMNVSTLELGDSALYLCASSPTTRGTEAFFGQGTRLTVV.

The chain has TRBV27 and TRBJ1-1; a possible D gene is TRBD1 (5 bases). The V gene lost 6 bases and the J gene lost 4 bases, with 21 bases spanning the gap. CDR1 is MNHEY, CDR2 SMNVEV, per germline (reference sequence). There are 16 residues in the CDR3. CDR3 amino acids: CASSRRQRPRVTEAFF. CDR3 in DNA: TGTGCCAGCAGCCGCCGACAGAGACCAAGGGTCACTGAAGCTTTCTTT.

The chain carries TRBV6-2 or TRBV6-3 and TRBJ1-5; unclear D gene. The CDR3 consists of 13 residues. Germline CDR1 is MNHEY and CDR2 is SVGEGT. Trimming removed 2 bases at V and 5 bases at J, with 7 bases between. CDR3 region: CASSYREHQPQHF. CDR3 DNA: TGTGCCAGCAGTTACAGGGAACATCAGCCCCAGCATTTT.

The chain has TRBV7-8 and TRBJ2-2; no clear D gene. This CDR3 is built from 13 residues. Trimming took 0 bases from V and 6 from J, leaving 5 bases between them. CDR1 and CDR2 (germline): SGHVS, FQNEAQ. The CDR3 DNA reads as TGTGCCAGCAGCTTAGCGGGATCCGGGGAGCTGTTTTTT. The encoded protein is CASSLAGSGELFF.

This clonotype appeared a few times. The rearrangement joins TRBV6-1 to TRBJ1-6, with unresolved D. There are 12 residues in the CDR3. The germline V gene has CDR1 MNHNS and CDR2 SASEGT. V dropped 6 bases and J dropped 7 bases, with 7 bases sitting between them. The CDR3 nucleotides are TGTGCCAGCAGGGCAGGAAATTCACCCCTCCACTTT. It translates to CASRAGNSPLHF.

This clonotype is judged large. The chain combines TRBV20-1 with TRBJ2-7, with D tentatively TRBD1 (5 bases). With 3 bases removed from V and 4 bases from J, the gap between germline ends came to 13 bases. The CDR3 runs to 13 residues. Germline CDR1 and CDR2: DFQATT and SNEGSKA (reference sequence). CDR3 protein: CSASLGATYEQYF. The CDR3, as DNA: TGCAGTGCTAGTTTAGGGGCCACGTACGAGCAGTACTTC.

CDR3 bases: TGTGCCAGTACTCTATCACGGGGGGATACGCAGTATTTT. As protein: CASTLSRGDTQYF. J is TRBJ2-3 and V is TRBV19; weak D call: TRBD2 (6 bases). The CDR3 consists of 13 residues. The germline V and J ends were trimmed by 7 bases and 6 bases, with 14 bases remaining between them. CDR1 is LNHDA and CDR2 is SQIVND in the germline V gene (reference sequence).

The chain has TRBV20-1 and TRBJ2-1; TRBD2 agrees at 9 bases. CDR1 is DFQATT and CDR2 is SNEGSKA in the germline V gene (reference sequence). V lost 8 bases and J lost 3; bases outside the gene matches: 8. This CDR3 has 14 residues. CDR3 region: CSTGGSGSYNEQFF. CDR3 in DNA: TGCAGTACCGGGGGTAGCGGGAGCTACAATGAGCAGTTCTTC.

The rearrangement links TRBV20-1 to TRBJ2-5; D possibly corresponds to TRBD1 (7 bases). The CDR3 length is 14 residues. CDR1 is DFQATT and CDR2 is SNEGSKA in the germline V gene (reference sequence). The V end lost 1 base, the J end lost 5 bases, and 14 bases lay between the germline ends. Written as DNA, the CDR3 is TGCAGTGCTAGAGGCAGGGGGGTTGGTGAGACCCAGTACTTC. Its translation: CSARGRGVGETQYF.

The V and J genes are TRBV20-1 and TRBJ2-5; 9 bases map to TRBD2. Germline V gives CDR1 DFQATT, CDR2 SNEGSKA (reference sequence). The CDR3 has 15 residues. V was pared by 3 bases and J by 0 bases, with 5 bases of the junction left unmatched. The CDR3 coding sequence is TGCAGTGCTAGTCGTATAGCGGGGGACCAAGAGACCCAGTACTTC. Translation: CSASRIAGDQETQYF.

The chain couples TRBV15 to TRBJ2-7; 7 bases align to TRBD1. V shed 4 bases and J 2 bases; nucleotides not matched to a gene: 17. The CDR3 extends over 18 amino acids. Germline values: CDR1 LNHNV, CDR2 YYDKDF (reference sequence). Here the CDR3 DNA reads TGTGCCACCAGCACGACCGGGACAGCCTTTTTACCGACCTACGAGCAGTACTTC. Amino acids: CATSTTGTAFLPTYEQYF.

The chain carries TRBV5-1 and TRBJ2-2; 10 bases line up with TRBD1. The CDR3 covers 16 residues. Trimming took 0 bases from V and 6 from J; bases not matched to a gene: 5. Germline values: CDR1 SGHRS, CDR2 YFSETQ. CDR3 sequence (DNA): TGCGCCAGCAGCTTGGGGGGACAGGGGAATTCCGGGGAGCTGTTTTTT. Its protein is CASSLGGQGNSGELFF.

This chain links TRBV12-3 or TRBV12-4 with TRBJ1-1, with D possibly matching TRBD1 (5 bases). CDR3 length: 15 residues. V was clipped by 3 bases and J by 8 bases, with 19 bases between them. The CDR3 nucleotides are TGTGCCAGCAGTTTGATGCGACAGCGTTCAAGGGAAGCTTTCTTT. It is translated as CASSLMRQRSREAFF.

The chain combines TRBV19 with TRBJ1-2; D unresolved. Per germline, CDR1 LNHDA and CDR2 SQIVND (reference sequence). Trimming left V 5 bases short and J 2 bases short, with 12 bases between. This CDR3 contains 14 residues. The CDR3 DNA reads as TGTGCCAGTAGTCCCCGGACTGGAAACTATGGCTACACCTTC. Amino acid sequence: CASSPRTGNYGYTF.

The J gene is TRBJ2-5, the V gene TRBV29-1; the D is unclear. The CDR3 consists of 15 residues. V lost 1 base to trimming and J lost 8 bases, with 20 bases between them. The germline V gene has CDR1 SQVTM and CDR2 ANQGSEA. The CDR3 region is CSVEARNWSVGTQYF. For the CDR3, the DNA is TGCAGCGTTGAAGCGCGTAATTGGTCAGTAGGTACCCAGTACTTC.

To note about this clonotype: A junction end diverges from the germline sequence, so it may reflect a read error. CDR3 DNA: TGTGCCAGCAGCTCAAGACAGGGTGTGATGAACACTGAAGCTTTGTTT. Its translation is CASSSRQGVMNTEALF. V usage is TRBV7-9 and J usage is TRBJ1-1; 7 bases map to TRBD1. This CDR3 is 16 amino acids long. The germline gives CDR1 SEHNR, CDR2 FQNEAQ (reference sequence).

The chain carries TRBV24-1 and TRBJ2-1, with 9 bases matching TRBD2. The V and J ends lost 4 bases and 0 bases, in that order; junction bases with no gene match: 3. The CDR3 totals 16 residues. Per the germline V gene, CDR1 is KGHDR and CDR2 is SFDVKD. The CDR3, as DNA: TGTGCCACCAGTGACCCTAGCGGGGTCTCCTACAATGAGCAGTTCTTC. This sequence encodes CATSDPSGVSYNEQFF.

The CDR3 coding sequence is TGTGCCAGCAGTTACGCAGGGGGCAGGGTCTCCTACGAGCAGTACTTC. Translated: CASSYAGGRVSYEQYF. The V gene is TRBV6-5, the J gene TRBJ2-7, with TRBD1 identical over 8 bases. There are 16 residues in the CDR3. The germline gives CDR1 MNHEY, CDR2 SVGAGI. Losses at the gene ends were 2 bases for V and 0 bases for J; bases not matched to a gene: 6.

The chain has TRBV7-2 and TRBJ2-3; D gene unclear. In germline, CDR1 is SGHTA, CDR2 FQGNSA. The CDR3 runs to 12 residues. Trimming took 4 bases from V and 0 from J, leaving 2 bases between them. The CDR3 sequence is CASSYSTDTQYF. DNA for the CDR3: TGTGCCAGCAGCTACAGCACAGATACGCAGTATTTT.